This T cell receptor (beta chain) was captured by sequencing in a study of preoperative IRX-2 immunotherapy in early breast cancer. Regarding treatment: preoperative locoregional IRX-2 cytokine immunotherapy. The length of the CDR3 is 14 residues. V was pared by 0 bases and J by 2 bases, with 6 bases between. Germline V lookup: CDR1 KGHSH, CDR2 LQKENI. The repertoire was sequenced with immunoSEQ multiplex PCR; TCRdb's copy has only in-frame clones and lacks some. This sample carries about 19,000 clones, just under 85% of them seen once, and the ten largest clones take roughly 1.2%. The J gene is TRBJ2-3, the V gene TRBV18; D remains ambiguous. This sequence was found in a human donor with breast cancer. The sample was lymph node tissue, taken after IRX-2 immunotherapy. The CDR3 sequence: CASSPPDLTDTQYF. In DNA form, the CDR3 reads TGTGCCAGCTCACCACCGGACCTCACAGATACGCAGTATTTT.